Sequencing of this T cell receptor beta chain was carried out in a study of cytomegalovirus exposure and HLA in healthy donors. Looked up from germline, CDR1 is MNHEY and CDR2 is SVGAGI. CDR3 length: 16 amino acids. V dropped 0 bases and J dropped 3 bases, with 15 bases sitting between them. 60 Vbeta and 13 Jbeta primers were used in PCR. The protocol was immunoSEQ multiplex PCR, while the TCRdb copy is restricted to in-frame clones and leaves out a portion. The table lists about 200,000 clones, about four fifths of them singletons. This TCR was sampled from a boy aged 2 to 9 in good health and CMV-seronegative. This sequence joins TRBV6-5 and TRBJ2-7, with a tentative D call TRBD2 (5 bases). Sequenced sample: PBMCs. The CDR3 DNA reads as TGTGCCAGCAGTTACTCGAGGCCTAGCCTTCTCTACGAGCAGTACTTC. It specifies CASSYSRPSLLYEQYF.